What follows are 13 T cell receptor beta chains derived from one specimen sequenced in a study of post-analysis software for immune sequencing data (dated by TCRdb to about 2015). Broader findings and caveats from the paper: Patients showed significantly higher frequencies than controls for about 5 TRBV segments, among them TRBV5-6, TRBV5-1 and TRBV20-1.

The library was obtained by PCR. The listed sequencing device is Illumina HiSeq 2500. To reduce PCR and sequencing biases, unique molecular identifiers were incorporated into the TCR beta cDNA libraries. TCRdb reanalyzed the raw reads on its own, using fastp at Q25 for trimming and MiXCR for clone calling, and kept in-frame beta chains. Each CDR3 protein gets just one entry, which takes the most common genes and DNA from the rows behind it. The sample contains 600,000 to 700,000 distinct CDR3 sequences, around 64% of them found a single time. Jointly, the top ten make up about 11% of the sample. Their cognate antigens are unknown. Sequencing input: blood. All receptors come from a girl aged 2 to 10 with multiple sclerosis.

This clonotype was counted a few times. The genes are TRBV5-1 and TRBJ1-1; weak D call: TRBD1 (6 bases). Germline CDR1 is SGHRS and CDR2 is YFSETQ. V lost 4 bases and J 4 bases, leaving 11 bases between the germline ends. CDR3 length: 13 amino acids. This CDR3 reads CASSVTGSTEAFF. CDR3 coding DNA: TGCGCCAGCAGCGTAACAGGGTCCACTGAAGCTTTCTTT.

This clonotype was detected a few times. The CDR3 is CASSFEGEETQYF. CDR3 sequence (DNA): TGCGCCAGCAGCTTCGAGGGGGAAGAGACCCAGTACTTC. The chain has TRBV5-1 and TRBJ2-5, with D perhaps matching TRBD1 (6 bases). This CDR3 has 13 residues. Per the germline V gene, CDR1 is SGHRS and CDR2 is YFSETQ. Trimming removed 2 bases at V and 3 bases at J, with 8 bases between.

The chain links TRBV6-5 to TRBJ2-1; D not resolved. V was clipped by 0 bases and J by 10 bases, with 4 bases between them. Germline CDR1 is MNHEY and CDR2 is SVGAGI. The CDR3 loop spans 11 amino acids. The CDR3 loop is CASSYSWEQFF. The CDR3 DNA reads as TGTGCCAGCAGTTACTCATGGGAGCAGTTCTTC.

The gene calls are TRBV6-5 and TRBJ2-3; 11 bases line up with TRBD1. Germline V gives CDR1 MNHEY, CDR2 SVGAGI. The trim removed 6 bases at V and 3 bases at J, leaving 5 bases unmatched. The CDR3 is 15 residues long. CDR3 sequence (DNA): TGTGCCAGCAGGTCGGGACAGGGGGTGACAGATACGCAGTATTTT. Protein: CASRSGQGVTDTQYF.

This CDR3 reads CASSQKMGTEAFF. CDR3 DNA sequence: TGTGCCAGCAGCCAAAAGATGGGCACTGAAGCTTTCTTT. The chain joins TRBV3-1 to TRBJ1-1; D is ambiguous. CDR1 and CDR2 from the germline V gene are LGHDT and YNNKEL (reference sequence). The V gene lost 2 bases and the J gene lost 4 bases, with 8 bases spanning the gap. There are 13 residues in the CDR3.

Worth noting for this clonotype: One end of the junction is discordant with germline, which a read error may explain. The chain combines TRBV10-3 with TRBJ1-2, with D possibly matching TRBD1 (6 bases). Germline assignment: CDR1 ENHRY and CDR2 SYGVKD. The CDR3 contains 13 residues. The CDR3, as DNA: TGTGTCATCAGTGAGGGGGGCAACTACGGCTACACCTTC. Protein sequence: CVISEGGNYGYTF.

This clonotype was seen only a few times. This chain links TRBV29-1 with TRBJ1-1, with D maybe TRBD1 (6 bases). V was clipped by 0 bases and J by 4 bases, with 12 bases between them. The CDR3 covers 14 residues. In germline, CDR1 is SQVTM, CDR2 ANQGSEA. The CDR3 region has the DNA TGCAGCGTTGAAGAGGGGGGCAAGGGCACTGAAGCTTTCTTT. It encodes CSVEEGGKGTEAFF.

The V gene is TRBV12-5, the J gene TRBJ1-5, with unresolved D. Per the germline V gene, CDR1 is LGHNT and CDR2 is FRNRAP. The CDR3 has 16 amino acids. V was pared by 1 base and J by 0 bases, with 10 bases between. DNA for the CDR3: TGTGCTAGTGGTTTGGCTCTTGGCGGTAGCAATCAGCCCCAGCATTTT. The encoded protein is CASGLALGGSNQPQHF.

The J gene is TRBJ2-7, the V gene TRBV6-5, with D perhaps matching TRBD2 (5 bases). V dropped 3 bases and J dropped 4 bases, with 19 bases sitting between them. Germline-derived CDR1 and CDR2 are MNHEY and SVGAGI. This CDR3 spans 16 amino acids. The CDR3 sequence: CASSYLATGNFYEQYF. CDR3 coding DNA: TGTGCCAGCAGTTATTTAGCGACCGGGAACTTTTACGAGCAGTACTTC.

A few counts support this clonotype. The CDR3: CASSWTGVHNEQFF. The CDR3 DNA follows: TGTGCCAGCAGCTGGACAGGGGTCCACAATGAGCAGTTCTTC. The chain employs TRBV12-3 or TRBV12-4 and TRBJ2-1; the match to TRBD1 covers 9 bases. The CDR3 is made up of 14 amino acids. The junction had 5 bases not matched to a gene; V was cut back by 6 bases and J by 5 bases.

This chain joins TRBV29-1 and TRBJ1-1; D unresolved. In germline, CDR1 is SQVTM, CDR2 ANQGSEA. CDR3 length: 10 amino acids. Trimming removed 7 bases from V and 3 bases from J, with 6 bases in between. CDR3 region: CSDGDTEAFF. In DNA form, the CDR3 reads TGCAGCGACGGGGACACTGAAGCTTTCTTT.

The V gene is TRBV29-1, the J gene TRBJ2-7; no clear D gene. The CDR3 consists of 11 residues. The germline V gene encodes CDR1 SQVTM and CDR2 ANQGSEA. Trimming removed 7 bases from V and 3 bases from J, with 10 bases in between. The CDR3 coding sequence is TGCAGCGCTATGGGCAACTACGAGCAGTACTTC. Translating it yields CSAMGNYEQYF.

The rearrangement uses TRBV7-2 and TRBJ2-5, with 7 bases aligning to TRBD1. The V gene end was trimmed by 3 bases and the J gene end by 6 bases; junction bases not matched to a gene: 13. CDR3 length: 16 residues. The germline V gene encodes CDR1 SGHTA and CDR2 FQGNSA. The CDR3 DNA sequence: TGTGCCAGCAGCTTCGACCTCACAGGGGTGCGGAAGACCCAGTACTTC. Translated, it gives CASSFDLTGVRKTQYF.